A selection of T cell receptor beta chains follows, all from one sample in a study of immune evolution from preneoplasia to lung adenocarcinoma. Assay used: immunoSEQ multiplex PCR; TCRdb lists only in-frame clones, some missing. The sample holds some 9,900 clones; about four fifths are singletons and the top ten take around 5%. Material for sequencing was FFPE minimally invasive lung adenocarcinoma tissue. The receptor source for this set is a person aged 70 to 79 with lung adenocarcinoma. Both conserved end residues are part of each CDR3. A D gene is named only where the DNA matches it firmly. Clone size appears in some rows only: once, few, many, or a class for an expanded clone.

d_call cdr3_length j_call v_call clone_size cdr3_aa cdr3_nt
NA 15 TRBJ1-5 TRBV6-5 NA CASRTGFDSNQPQHF TGTGCCAGCAGGACAGGATTTGATAGCAATCAGCCCCAGCATTTT
TRBD2 14 TRBJ2-1 TRBV2 NA CASRPGTSGSEQFF TGTGCCAGCAGACCCGGGACTAGCGGTTCCGAGCAGTTCTTC
TRBD2 17 TRBJ2-3 TRBV5-4 NA CASSPGTSGSGTDTQYF TGTGCCAGCAGCCCCGGGACTAGCGGGAGTGGGACAGATACGCAGTATTTT
NA 13 TRBJ2-2 TRBV19 few CASSTWGPGELFF TGTGCCAGTAGTACTTGGGGTCCCGGGGAGCTGTTTTTT
NA 13 TRBJ1-2 TRBV29-1 NA CSGRQAGNYGYTF TGCAGCGGGCGACAGGCTGGGAACTATGGCTACACCTTC
NA 14 TRBJ2-7 TRBV11-2 NA CASSQVRGYGEQYF TGTGCCAGCAGCCAGGTGAGGGGTTATGGCGAGCAGTACTTC
NA 13 TRBJ2-7 TRBV11-2 once CASSFGGSYEQYF TGTGCCAGCAGCTTTGGAGGCTCCTACGAGCAGTACTTC
NA 16 TRBJ1-3 TRBV27 NA CASSLRGDYSGNTIYF TGTGCCAGCAGTCTGCGGGGCGACTACTCTGGAAACACCATATATTTT
TRBD1 13 TRBJ2-5 TRBV5-6 NA CASSQTGSETQYF TGTGCCAGCAGCCAGACAGGGTCCGAGACCCAGTACTTC
NA 12 TRBJ2-3 TRBV6-1 NA CASSEGGDTQYF TGTGCCAGCAGTGAAGGTGGGGATACGCAGTATTTT
NA 13 TRBJ1-1 TRBV29-1 NA CSVREVMNTEAFF TGCAGCGTTCGGGAGGTGATGAACACTGAAGCTTTCTTT
NA 17 TRBJ2-1 TRBV19 few CASSITLPSQIYNEQFF TGTGCCAGTAGTATAACCTTGCCTAGCCAGATATACAATGAGCAGTTCTTC
NA 12 TRBJ2-7 TRBV2 NA CASTEDSYEQYF TGTGCCAGCACGGAAGATTCCTACGAGCAGTACTTC
NA 14 TRBJ1-2 TRBV6-1 NA CASIQGGGGYGYTF TGTGCCAGCATTCAAGGGGGAGGAGGCTATGGCTACACCTTC
TRBD1 15 TRBJ1-6 TRBV2 once CASMFSGGIDSPLHF TGTGCCAGCATGTTTTCAGGGGGCATTGATTCACCCCTCCACTTT
NA 11 TRBJ2-7 TRBV7-9 NA CASSSGLEQYF TGTGCCAGCAGCTCCGGACTAGAGCAGTACTTC
TRBD1 13 TRBJ1-2 TRBV10-3 NA CAIDDRGDYGYTF TGTGCCATAGACGACAGGGGAGACTATGGCTACACCTTC
TRBD1 17 TRBJ2-4 TRBV10-3 NA CAISERTGEWSKNIQYF TGTGCCATCAGTGAGAGAACAGGGGAGTGGAGCAAAAACATTCAGTACTTC
NA 11 TRBJ1-2 TRBV2 NA CASSPRDGYTF TGTGCCAGCAGCCCCAGGGATGGCTACACCTTC
NA 13 TRBJ2-7 TRBV6-1 NA CASSEGWSYEQYF TGTGCCAGCAGTGAAGGTTGGTCCTACGAGCAGTACTTC
NA 13 TRBJ1-5 TRBV19 NA CASSVGVDQPQHF TGTGCCAGTAGTGTAGGGGTAGATCAGCCCCAGCATTTT
TRBD1 15 TRBJ1-1 TRBV7-9 NA CASSFRQGRGTEAFF TGTGCCAGCAGCTTCAGACAGGGGAGGGGTACTGAAGCTTTCTTT
NA 14 TRBJ2-7 TRBV7-9 NA CASSLGTRKLQQYF TGTGCCAGCAGCTTAGGAACTAGGAAGTTGCAGCAGTACTTC
NA 15 TRBJ2-1 TRBV2 NA CASSDSRQRSGEQFF TGTGCCAGCAGTGACTCCCGCCAACGTAGCGGAGAGCAGTTCTTC
NA 11 TRBJ2-3 TRBV7-3 NA CASSSSDTQYF TGTGCCAGCAGCTCGTCGGATACGCAGTATTTT
NA 11 TRBJ1-1 TRBV10-3 NA CAIRGGTEAFF TGTGCCATCAGGGGTGGCACTGAAGCTTTCTTT
NA 15 TRBJ1-1 TRBV9 NA CASSVAARGNTEAFF TGTGCCAGCAGCGTAGCCGCTAGGGGGAACACTGAAGCTTTCTTT
TRBD1 13 TRBJ2-3 TRBV5-1 NA CASSLATGETQYF TGCGCCAGCAGCTTGGCGACAGGGGAAACGCAGTATTTT
TRBD1 14 TRBJ2-5 TRBV4-1 NA CASSLLDRRETQYF TGCGCCAGCAGCCTTCTGGACAGGCGAGAGACCCAGTACTTC
NA 14 TRBJ1-3 TRBV27 once CASSPNPSGNTIYF TGTGCCAGCAGCCCCAACCCCTCGGGAAACACCATATATTTT
NA 12 TRBJ1-2 TRBV6-6 NA CASSYRGDGYTF TGTGCCAGCAGTTACAGGGGGGATGGCTACACCTTC
NA 14 TRBJ2-5 TRBV9 once CASSLTVFQETQYF TGTGCCAGCAGCCTTACAGTTTTTCAAGAGACCCAGTACTTC
TRBD2 15 TRBJ2-3 TRBV2 NA CASSELAGVTDTQYF TGTGCCAGCAGTGAACTAGCGGGGGTTACAGATACGCAGTATTTT
NA 14 TRBJ1-1 TRBV6-5 NA CASSAARPSTEAFF TGTGCCAGCAGTGCGGCCCGGCCCAGCACTGAAGCTTTCTTT
NA 14 TRBJ1-3 TRBV13 few CASGGKRTGNTIYF TGTGCCAGTGGGGGGAAACGCACTGGAAACACCATATATTTT
NA 16 TRBJ2-1 TRBV7-2 NA CASSLGSLPARNEQFF TGTGCCAGCAGCTTAGGATCCCTTCCAGCAAGGAATGAGCAGTTCTTC
TRBD2 18 TRBJ2-2 TRBV30 NA CAWSLRTSGRRRTGELFF TGTGCCTGGAGTCTCCGGACTAGCGGGAGGCGCAGAACCGGGGAGCTGTTTTTT
NA 14 TRBJ1-2 TRBV29-1 NA CSVEAIQGHYGYTF TGCAGCGTTGAAGCGATACAGGGACACTATGGCTACACCTTC
NA 18 TRBJ1-6 TRBV7-9 NA CASSASVPGSSYNSPLHF TGTGCCAGCAGCGCCAGTGTTCCGGGTAGCTCCTATAATTCACCCCTCCACTTT
NA 13 TRBJ1-5 TRBV30 NA CAWSVHRDQPQHF TGTGCCTGGAGTGTACACCGGGATCAGCCCCAGCATTTT
NA 16 TRBJ1-1 TRBV19 NA CASTQWAASRNTEAFF TGTGCCAGTACCCAGTGGGCAGCATCGAGGAACACTGAAGCTTTCTTT
TRBD2 17 TRBJ2-7 TRBV5-6 NA CASSLAGGPRNVYEQYF TGTGCCAGCAGCTTGGCGGGAGGGCCTAGAAATGTCTACGAGCAGTACTTC
TRBD2 14 TRBJ2-5 TRBV18 NA CASSPPSGQETQYF TGTGCCAGCTCACCTCCTAGCGGACAAGAGACCCAGTACTTC
NA 14 TRBJ1-2 TRBV7-8 NA CASSLEARDHGYTF TGTGCCAGCAGCTTAGAGGCCAGGGATCATGGCTACACCTTC
NA 14 TRBJ1-1 TRBV29-1 NA CSVLRASGNTEAFF TGCAGCGTCCTACGGGCCAGCGGGAACACTGAAGCTTTCTTT
TRBD2 17 TRBJ2-7 TRBV11-2 NA CASSHGAGVPFLSEQYF TGTGCCAGCAGCCACGGGGCGGGGGTCCCCTTCTTATCCGAGCAGTACTTC
NA 15 TRBJ1-1 TRBV6-5 NA CASSTPGGRNTEAFF TGTGCCAGCTCGACGCCGGGGGGGAGGAACACTGAAGCTTTCTTT
NA 14 TRBJ1-2 TRBV30 NA CAWSSGGTNYGYTF TGTGCCTGGAGTTCGGGGGGCACAAACTATGGCTACACCTTC
TRBD1 12 TRBJ2-2 TRBV29-1 NA CSVWTGAGELFF TGCAGCGTCTGGACAGGCGCCGGGGAGCTGTTTTTT
NA 13 TRBJ2-2 TRBV5-1 NA CASSLVVTGELFF TGCGCCAGCAGCTTGGTGGTAACCGGGGAGCTGTTTTTT
TRBD2 15 TRBJ2-3 TRBV7-9 NA CASSLFSGAKDTQYF TGTGCCAGCAGCTTATTTAGCGGGGCCAAAGATACGCAGTATTTT
TRBD1 14 TRBJ2-1 TRBV5-4 NA CASSGLQGLSEQFF TGTGCCAGCAGCGGTCTACAGGGGCTCAGTGAGCAGTTCTTC
TRBD1 15 TRBJ1-1 TRBV19 NA CASSIVRTGKTEAFF TGTGCCAGTAGTATAGTTAGGACAGGGAAAACTGAAGCTTTCTTT
NA 14 TRBJ2-7 TRBV27 few CASSFGEATYEQYF TGTGCCAGCAGTTTCGGGGAGGCAACCTACGAGCAGTACTTC